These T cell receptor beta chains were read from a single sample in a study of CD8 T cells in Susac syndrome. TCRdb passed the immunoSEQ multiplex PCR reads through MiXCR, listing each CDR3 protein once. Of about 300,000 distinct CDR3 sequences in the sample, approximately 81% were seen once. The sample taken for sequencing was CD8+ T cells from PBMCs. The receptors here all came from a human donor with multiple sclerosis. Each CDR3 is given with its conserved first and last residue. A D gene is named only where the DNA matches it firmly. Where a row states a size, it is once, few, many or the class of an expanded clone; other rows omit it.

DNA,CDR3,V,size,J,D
TGCAGTGCTAGTGCCGGACTGAGATGGGACGAGCAGTACTTC,CSASAGLRWDEQYF,TRBV20-1,-,TRBJ2-7,-
TGTGCCAGCCCCTGGGAACCAGCGGACACAGATACGCAGTATTTT,CASPWEPADTDTQYF,TRBV6-1,-,TRBJ2-3,-
TGTGCCAGCAGTTACCACGGTGGCTACACCTTC,CASSYHGGYTF,TRBV6-5,-,TRBJ1-2,-
TGTGCCAGCAGGACAGGGGGCCTCTTAGGCTACACCTTC,CASRTGGLLGYTF,TRBV27,-,TRBJ1-2,TRBD1
TGTGCCAGCAGTTTAGCCCCACTCCTAGGCTACACCTTC,CASSLAPLLGYTF,TRBV12-3/TRBV12-4,-,TRBJ1-2,-
TGTGCCAGCAGCGTAGTGCTGAACACCGGGGAGCTGTTTTTT,CASSVVLNTGELFF,TRBV9,-,TRBJ2-2,-
TGTGCCAGCACCGAAAGACAGGTAGGACCCTACGAGCAGTACTTC,CASTERQVGPYEQYF,TRBV27,-,TRBJ2-7,-
TGTGCCAGCAGCTCACCGATAGCGGGAGGAGGCACAGATACGCAGTATTTT,CASSSPIAGGGTDTQYF,TRBV9,-,TRBJ2-3,TRBD2
TGTGCCATCAGTTCCCTCCTAGCGTCTAACTCCTACAATGAGCAGTTCTTC,CAISSLLASNSYNEQFF,TRBV10-3,once,TRBJ2-1,-
TGCAGTGCTAGACCTACGACTAGCGGCCGCACAGATACGCAGTATTTT,CSARPTTSGRTDTQYF,TRBV20-1,-,TRBJ2-3,TRBD2
TGTGCCTGGACAGTATTTGACACAGATACGCAGTATTTT,CAWTVFDTDTQYF,TRBV30,-,TRBJ2-3,-
TGTGCCAGCAGTTTGGTCCCTACCATCCAAGAGACCCAGTACTTC,CASSLVPTIQETQYF,TRBV28,-,TRBJ2-5,-
TGTGCCACCAGTGATATCAGCGGTAGAACTACCGGGGAGCTGTTTTTT,CATSDISGRTTGELFF,TRBV24-1,-,TRBJ2-2,-
TGTGCCAGCAGCCGGGGGACTAGCGGGCCCGCCACACACTCCTACAATGAGCAGTTCTTC,CASSRGTSGPATHSYNEQFF,TRBV3-1,-,TRBJ2-1,TRBD2
TGTGCCAGCAGTTTGAGGGTGGGGAGGGAAAAACTGTTTTTT,CASSLRVGREKLFF,TRBV27,-,TRBJ1-4,-
TGTGCCAGCAGCTTTCACTCCACTGACACCAGCTCCTACAATGAGCAGTTCTTC,CASSFHSTDTSSYNEQFF,TRBV9,-,TRBJ2-1,-
TGCAGTGCTCCGACTAGCGGACTCACAGATACGCAGTATTTT,CSAPTSGLTDTQYF,TRBV20-1,few,TRBJ2-3,TRBD2